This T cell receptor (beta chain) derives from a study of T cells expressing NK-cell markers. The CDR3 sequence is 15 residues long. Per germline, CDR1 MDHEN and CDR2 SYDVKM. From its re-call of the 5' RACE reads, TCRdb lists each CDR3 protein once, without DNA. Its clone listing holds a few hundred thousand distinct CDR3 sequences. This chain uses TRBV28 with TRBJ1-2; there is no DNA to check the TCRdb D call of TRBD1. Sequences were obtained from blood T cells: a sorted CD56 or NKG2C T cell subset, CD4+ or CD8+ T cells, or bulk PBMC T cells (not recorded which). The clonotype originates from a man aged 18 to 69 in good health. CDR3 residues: CASSTSDSTVGGYTF.